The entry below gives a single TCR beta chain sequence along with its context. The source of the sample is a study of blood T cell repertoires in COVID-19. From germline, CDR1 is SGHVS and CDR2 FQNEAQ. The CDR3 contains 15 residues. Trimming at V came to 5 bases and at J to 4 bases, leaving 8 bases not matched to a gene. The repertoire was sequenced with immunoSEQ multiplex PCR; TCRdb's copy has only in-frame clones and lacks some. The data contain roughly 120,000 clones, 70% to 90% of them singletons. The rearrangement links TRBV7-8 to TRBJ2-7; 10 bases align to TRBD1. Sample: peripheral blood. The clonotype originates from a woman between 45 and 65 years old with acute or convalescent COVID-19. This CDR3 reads CASSPQGTGAYEQYF. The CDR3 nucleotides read TGTGCCAGCAGCCCGCAGGGGACAGGGGCTTACGAGCAGTACTTC.